Presented here are 10 T cell receptor beta chains from one specimen sequenced in a study of PD-1 blockade in classical Hodgkin lymphoma. Sequencing was performed with immunoSEQ multiplex PCR; in TCRdb, only in-frame clones are kept and a portion is missing. Of about 24,000 clones in the sample, about 89% were seen once. As to time point: newly diagnosed, previously untreated cHL patient sample. By magnetic negative selection, CD4+ T cells were purified from thawed PBMCs. The source material was CD4+ T cells from blood. These receptors all come from a human donor with classical Hodgkin lymphoma.

The chain couples TRBV19 to TRBJ2-1; TRBD2 matches 7 bases. V was clipped by 5 bases and J by 7 bases; unmatched bases: 8. The CDR3 consists of 14 residues. Germline assignment: CDR1 LNHDA and CDR2 SQIVND (reference sequence). The CDR3, as DNA: TGTGCCAGTAGTGCCCAGCGGGGTCGGAATGAGCAGTTCTTC. Its protein product is CASSAQRGRNEQFF.

The CDR3 nucleotides read TGTGCCAGCAGCCTAGACAGGGGAGTGGAGACCCAGTACTTC. It encodes CASSLDRGVETQYF. V usage is TRBV7-2 and J usage is TRBJ2-5; 8 bases map to TRBD1. Losses at the gene ends were 5 bases for V and 5 bases for J; bases not matched to a gene: 7. Germline V lookup: CDR1 SGHTA, CDR2 FQGNSA. The CDR3 is 14 amino acids.

The V gene is TRBV18, the J gene TRBJ2-5, with D hard to call. The ends were cut back, 4 bases at V and 1 base at J, with 7 bases in the middle. CDR3 length: 13 amino acids. Germline values: CDR1 KGHSH, CDR2 LQKENI. The CDR3 spells CASSLVVQETQYF. CDR3 DNA: TGTGCCAGCTCACTCGTGGTCCAAGAGACCCAGTACTTC.

The rearrangement links TRBV5-6 to TRBJ1-5; D is ambiguous. V lost 5 bases to trimming and J lost 2 bases, with 8 bases between them. This CDR3 spans 13 amino acids. Germline V gives CDR1 SGHDT, CDR2 YYEEEE. CDR3 DNA sequence: TGTGCCAGCAGTCCGACGGGCAATCAGCCCCAGCATTTT. Encoded protein: CASSPTGNQPQHF.

J is TRBJ2-5 and V is TRBV6-1; the D gene could be TRBD1 or TRBD2 (6 bases each). The germline V gene has CDR1 MNHNS and CDR2 SASEGT. The CDR3 runs 13 residues. V gave up 2 bases and J gave up 5 bases, with 9 bases separating them. The CDR3 DNA follows: TGTGCCAGCAGTGAACAGGGGAGGGAGACCCAGTACTTC. Amino acids: CASSEQGRETQYF.

The chain carries TRBV5-6 and TRBJ2-2; D remains unclear. This CDR3 is 19 amino acids long. The germline V gene has CDR1 SGHDT and CDR2 YYEEEE. Trimming pared 0 bases from V and 4 bases from J, leaving 22 bases between. The CDR3 spells CASSLAPWGSVYSTGELFF. CDR3 nucleotide sequence: TGTGCCAGCAGCTTGGCGCCGTGGGGTTCCGTCTATAGCACCGGGGAGCTGTTTTTT.

The chain couples TRBV5-4 to TRBJ1-2; no reliable D call. V was trimmed by 5 bases and J by 2 bases, leaving 13 bases between them. Germline CDR1 and CDR2: SGHNT and YYREEE (reference sequence). The CDR3 is 14 residues long. CDR3 nucleotide sequence: TGTGCCAGCAGAGACACGACGGGGAACTATGGCTACACCTTC. Encoded protein: CASRDTTGNYGYTF.

The genes are TRBV12-1 and TRBJ2-7; TRBD2 is the table's D call and was not checked against the DNA. TRBV12-1 represents a pseudogene. There are 15 residues in the CDR3. The chain's CDR3 is CASSSQYRDFYEQYF. The CDR3 nucleotides read TGTGCCAGCAGTTCTCAATACCGGGACTTTTACGAGCAGTACTTC.

The chain couples TRBV7-3 to TRBJ2-2; unclear D gene. This CDR3 comprises 13 residues. Germline lookup yields CDR1 SGHTA and CDR2 FQGTGA. Trimming took off 4 bases at V and 3 bases at J, with 6 bases between the two ends. CDR3 loop: CASSSPDTGELFF. The CDR3 region has the DNA TGTGCCAGCAGCTCCCCCGACACCGGGGAGCTGTTTTTT.

The chain uses TRBV13 and TRBJ2-5; the match to TRBD2 covers 7 bases. The V and J ends lost 0 bases and 4 bases, in that order; junction bases with no gene match: 5. Germline CDR1 is PRHDT and CDR2 is FYEKMQ (reference sequence). The CDR3 consists of 15 residues. The CDR3 bases are TGTGCCAGCAGCTTAGGCGGGGGGTCGGGAGAGACCCAGTACTTC. Translated, it gives CASSLGGGSGETQYF.